This TCR beta chain was retrieved from a study of blood T cell repertoires in COVID-19. Study-level information: Nucleic acid was either cDNA or gDNA, and it came from T cells, B-cell-depleted T cells, or PBMCs.

Study processing details: Quantification of nucleated cells was approximated via reference gene primer amplification. Produced via immunoSEQ multiplex PCR; TCRdb's table is partial and in-frame only. The V and J calls and clone size were taken over from that table, and D and trimming were inferred from the DNA. The data show some 200,000 clones, 85% to 90% seen once. CDR1 is SEHNR and CDR2 is FQNEAQ in the germline V gene (reference sequence). The CDR3 consists of 15 residues. The V end was cut by 2 bases, the J end by 5 bases, with 16 bases between. The rearrangement links TRBV7-9 to TRBJ2-7; a possible D gene is TRBD1 (5 bases). Sequenced sample: peripheral blood. The sequence came from a woman aged 65 to 85 with acute or convalescent COVID-19. CDR3 DNA sequence: TGTGCCAGCAGCTTATGGTTGGGCAGGGAAAACGAGCAGTACTTC. Its protein product is CASSLWLGRENEQYF.